What follows are 19 T cell receptor beta chains derived from one specimen sequenced in a study of T cells in women clearing cervical HPV infection. The assay was immunoSEQ multiplex PCR, and TCRdb's table has in-frame clones only and misses some. Its listing shows 20,000 to 30,000 clones. Sequenced input: blood buffy coat. These receptors originate from a woman aged 18 to 75 with a cervical HPV16 infection that either progressed to CIN3+ or cleared (not recorded which).

Notes on this clone: Sequencing ends 3 residues short of the CDR3 end; the germline J gene provides the rest. This chain connects TRBV5-1 to TRBJ2-5; 8 bases match TRBD2. Germline V gene data show CDR1 as SGHRS and CDR2 as YFSETQ. The length of the CDR3 is 18 residues. CDR3 DNA (partial): TGCGCCAGCAGCACTACAATCGGGGGGGCCGCTAGCACAGATACC. It yields the protein CASSTTIGGAASTDT. The entire CDR3 reads CASSTTIGGAASTDTQYF.

To note about this clone: The read stops 3 residues short of the end of the CDR3; the missing end is completed from the germline J gene. This chain connects TRBV5-4 to TRBJ2-5, with 14 bases aligning to TRBD2. The CDR3 is 16 residues long. The germline CDR1 and CDR2 sequences are SGHNT and YYREEE (reference sequence). J gave up 4 bases and V 2 bases, and 4 bases lay outside the gene matches. The CDR3 here is CASSFGLAGGGETQYF. The CDR3 DNA, read in part, is TGTGCCAGCAGCTTCGGACTAGCGGGGGGAGGAGAGACC.

A remark on this clone: The CDR3 end falls 3 residues outside the read, so it is completed with the germline J gene. The rearrangement joins TRBV20-1 to TRBJ2-4; 9 nucleotides align to TRBD1. Germline assignment: CDR1 DFQATT and CDR2 SNEGSKA (reference sequence). J gave up 5 bases and V 2 bases, and 10 bases lay outside the gene matches. There are 16 residues in the CDR3. CDR3 bases read: TGCAGTGCTAGAAAAACAGGGGGCAAAGGGCAAAACATT. Encoded protein: CSARKTGGKGQNI. The entire CDR3 protein reads CSARKTGGKGQNIQYF.

With regard to this clone: From the germline J gene comes the end of the CDR3, since the read stops 3 residues before it. The chain carries TRBV2 and TRBJ2-3; TRBD1 matches 8 bases. The CDR3 has 13 residues. Germline V lookup: CDR1 SNHLY, CDR2 FYNNEI. CDR3 DNA, as far as it was read: TGTGCCAGCAGTGGGACAGGGCGAGAGACG. This gives the protein CASSGTGRET. The entire CDR3 is CASSGTGRETQYF.

A note on this clone: The CDR3 end is not reached by the read, which stops 3 residues before it; the germline J gene fills it in. The V call is TRBV10-2, the J call TRBJ2-2; a possible D gene is TRBD2 (6 bases). CDR1 is WSHSY and CDR2 is SAAADI in the germline V gene. CDR3 length: 15 amino acids. The ends were cut back, 5 bases at V and 1 base at J, with 11 bases in the middle. CDR3 bases read: TGCGCCAGCAGTCCGGGACTCATGAACACCGGGGAG. It is translated as CASSPGLMNTGE. In full, the CDR3 reads CASSPGLMNTGELFF.

Remarks on this clone: The missing CDR3 end, 3 residues past where the read stops, is filled in from the germline J gene. The chain carries TRBV20-1 and TRBJ2-3; D not certain. Germline CDR1 DFQATT, CDR2 SNEGSKA (reference sequence). The CDR3 consists of 14 residues. Trimming stripped 6 bases from V and 0 bases from J, with 13 bases between. The CDR3 sequence is CSAPMRSSTDTQYF. Partial CDR3 DNA: TGCAGTGCCCCAATGCGCTCTAGCACAGATACG.

Details on this clone: The read gets to within 3 residues of the CDR3 end, and the germline J gene fills in the rest. The chain has TRBV19 and TRBJ2-7; the D gene is possibly TRBD1 (5 bases). Germline-derived CDR1 and CDR2 are LNHDA and SQIVND (reference sequence). The V end was cut by 4 bases, the J end by 1 base, with 11 bases between. The CDR3 runs to 14 residues. Partial CDR3 DNA: TGTGCCAGTAGTACCTCAACAGGATCCTACGAG. Amino acids: CASSTSTGSYE. The CDR3 in full is CASSTSTGSYEQYF.

Concerning this clone itself: The read ends 3 residues before the CDR3 terminus; that terminus is restored from the germline J gene. The rearrangement uses TRBV4-2 and TRBJ1-1, with TRBD1 as a possible D gene (5 bases). Germline V CDR1 and CDR2: LGHNA, YNFKEQ. The CDR3 totals 15 residues. Trimming took 0 bases from V and 1 from J, leaving 9 bases between them. The part of the CDR3 DNA that was read is TGTGCCAGCAGCCAAGACAGTAGGGGGAACACTGAA. Translated: CASSQDSRGNTE. The CDR3 reads in full as CASSQDSRGNTEAFF.

Concerning this clone: Sequencing ends 3 residues short of the CDR3 end; the germline J gene provides the rest. The rearrangement links TRBV5-1 to TRBJ2-3; D may be TRBD1 (6 bases). Trimming cost V 4 bases and J 2 bases, with 14 bases left between them. This CDR3 comprises 15 residues. Germline assignment: CDR1 SGHRS and CDR2 YFSETQ. This CDR3 is CASSAGQPVTDTQYF. Incomplete CDR3 DNA: TGCGCCAGCAGCGCCGGACAGCCGGTCACAGATACG.

Points on this clone: With the read ending 3 residues before the CDR3 end, the germline J gene is used to fill in that end. V usage is TRBV30 and J usage is TRBJ2-2, with D uncertain. The CDR3 has 13 residues. V dropped 1 base and J dropped 5 bases, with 8 bases sitting between them. The V gene's germline CDR1 is GTSNPN and CDR2 SVGIG (reference sequence). CDR3 bases read: TGTGCCTGGAGTGGCGTACCTACCGGGGAG. It specifies CAWSGVPTGE. The CDR3 as a whole reads CAWSGVPTGELFF.

About this clone: The CDR3 goes on 3 residues after the read ends, and that part is filled in from the germline J gene. The V and J genes are TRBV10-1 and TRBJ2-2; 9 bases agree with TRBD1. The germline V gene encodes CDR1 WNHNN and CDR2 SYGVQD (reference sequence). The V segment lost 4 bases and the J segment 6 bases; nucleotides outside the gene matches: 9. The length of the CDR3 is 16 residues. CDR3: CASSGGTGRDSGELFF. The DNA read from the CDR3 is TGCGCCAGCAGTGGGGGGACAGGGAGGGACTCCGGGGAG.

Note on this clone: Read sequence stops 3 residues before the CDR3 end, and the germline J gene provides the missing end. V is TRBV19 and J is TRBJ1-2; TRBD1 matches at 7 bases. V was clipped by 9 bases and J by 0 bases; unmatched bases: 7. Germline-derived CDR1 and CDR2 are LNHDA and SQIVND (reference sequence). The CDR3 is 14 amino acids. This CDR3 reads CASAGTAANYGYTF. CDR3 bases read: TGTGCCAGCGCCGGGACAGCAGCTAACTATGGC.

A remark on this clone: The sequenced fragment ends 3 residues before the CDR3 boundary, so the rest is inferred from the germline J gene. The V gene is TRBV7-9, the J gene TRBJ2-3; D unclear. The germline V gene has CDR1 SEHNR and CDR2 FQNEAQ (reference sequence). This CDR3 contains 13 residues. The CDR3 loop is CASSRVGNQPQYF. Partial CDR3 DNA: TGTGCCAGCAGCAGGGTTGGCAATCAGCCG. The whole variable domain, filled in from reference TRBV7-9 and TRBJ2-3, reads DTGVSQNPRHKITKRGQNVTFRCDPISEHNRLYWYRQTLGQGPEFLTYFQNEAQLEKSRLLSDRFSAERPKGSFSTLEIQRTEQGDSAMYLCASSRVGNQPQYFGPGTRLTVL.

A note on this clone: The read stops 3 residues short of the end of the CDR3; the missing end is completed from the germline J gene. This chain connects TRBV2 to TRBJ2-3; D is perhaps TRBD1 (5 bases). This CDR3 is built from 13 residues. Trimming removed 5 bases from V and 4 bases from J, with 10 bases in between. Germline values: CDR1 SNHLY, CDR2 FYNNEI. CDR3: CASSLAGPDTQYF. The CDR3 DNA, read in part, is TGTGCCAGCAGTTTAGCAGGGCCAGATACG.

Worth noting for this clone: Read coverage stops 3 residues before the CDR3 terminus; the germline J gene supplies the remainder. The chain uses TRBV2 and TRBJ2-3; 7 bases align to TRBD2. The CDR3 length is 15 residues. CDR1 SNHLY and CDR2 FYNNEI come from the germline V gene. After removal of 3 bases from V and 5 bases from J, the junction contained 8 bases not matched to a gene. The CDR3 is CASSDRDYLGDTQYF. The CDR3 bases that were read are TGTGCCAGCAGTGACCGGGACTACTTGGGAGATACG.

Remarks on this clone: The CDR3 extends 3 residues past the end of the read, so its final part is completed from the germline J gene. The chain joins TRBV6-4 to TRBJ2-2; D ambiguous. Germline V lookup: CDR1 MRHNA, CDR2 SNTAGT. The CDR3 has 16 amino acids. V dropped 1 base and J dropped 0 bases, with 9 bases sitting between them. The sequenced part of the CDR3 DNA is TGTGCCAGCAGTGACTGGTATCGCGCGAACACCGGGGAG. This gives the protein CASSDWYRANTGE. The entire CDR3 protein reads CASSDWYRANTGELFF.

On this clone: The CDR3 extends 3 residues past the end of the read, so its final part is completed from the germline J gene. The rearrangement joins TRBV7-6 to TRBJ2-1; 9 bases agree with TRBD2. This CDR3 comprises 14 residues. V trimming: 5 bases; J trimming: 2 bases; junction bases outside the gene matches: 1. Germline CDR1 is SGHVS and CDR2 is FNYEAQ. The CDR3 loop reads CASSPSGTYNEQFF. The sequenced CDR3 bases are TGTGCCAGCAGCCCTAGCGGGACCTACAATGAG. The full variable domain, completed using reference TRBV7-6 and TRBJ2-1, is GAGVSQSPRYKVTKRGQDVALRCDPISGHVSLYWYRQALGQGPEFLTYFNYEAQQDKSGLPNDRFSAERPEGSISTLTIQRTEQRDSAMYRCASSPSGTYNEQFFGPGTRLTVL.

Notes on this clone: The read ends 3 residues early relative to the CDR3; the germline J gene fills the gap. The chain recombines TRBV6-1 with TRBJ1-2; the D is unclear. The V gene's germline CDR1 is MNHNS and CDR2 SASEGT. The CDR3 has 13 residues. CDR3 region: CASSETSGRAYTF. Partial CDR3 DNA: TGTGCCAGCAGTGAAACTAGCGGGAGGGCT.

About this clone: The read ends 3 residues early relative to the CDR3; the germline J gene fills the gap. The V and J genes are TRBV5-1 and TRBJ2-7; tentatively, D is TRBD2 (7 bases). This CDR3 is 15 amino acids long. The germline V and J ends were trimmed by 2 bases and 2 bases, with 14 bases remaining between them. CDR1 is SGHRS and CDR2 is YFSETQ in the germline V gene. The CDR3 sequence is CASSFGRGGTYEQYF. The CDR3 bases that were read are TGCGCCAGCAGCTTTGGGAGGGGGGGTACCTACGAG. The complete variable domain, with remaining parts taken from reference TRBV5-1 and TRBJ2-7, reads KAGVTQTPRYLIKTRGQQVTLSCSPISGHRSVSWYQQTPGQGLQFLFEYFSETQRNKGNFPGRFSGRQFSNSRSEMNVSTLELGDSALYLCASSFGRGGTYEQYFGPGTRLTVT.